These 10 T cell receptor beta chains were all obtained from the same sample, sequenced in a study of blood T cells in healthy people across ages. Combining a sample-barcoded 5' primer with a J-beta primer mix, a second PCR ran for roughly 7 to 12 cycles. TCRdb passed the 5' RACE reads through MiXCR, listing each CDR3 protein once. The table lists some 900,000 distinct CDR3 sequences, 25% to 30% of them singletons. Sample: blood. These receptors were obtained from a woman aged 80 or over in good health.

This clonotype was seen repeatedly, ten times or more. This chain's CDR3 is CASSVEEGLYNEQFF. The CDR3 coding sequence is TGTGCCAGCAGCGTCGAGGAGGGACTTTACAATGAGCAGTTCTTC. The chain is built from TRBV9 and TRBJ2-1; D may be TRBD2 (6 bases). Germline CDR1 SGDLS, CDR2 YYNGEE. This CDR3 contains 15 residues. V gave up 2 bases and J gave up 4 bases, with 13 bases separating them.

In this sample, this clonotype turned up a few times. The chain is built from TRBV6-1 and TRBJ1-2; 9 bases align to TRBD1. Germline CDR1 MNHNS, CDR2 SASEGT. This CDR3 contains 15 residues. The ends lost 7 bases at V and 1 base at J; junction bases unmatched: 7. The CDR3 region is CASKKTTGGNYGYTF. CDR3 bases: TGTGCCAGCAAGAAGACGACAGGGGGTAACTATGGCTACACCTTC.

In this sample, this clonotype turned up a few times. This sequence may be a read error, since a much larger clone differs from it by one base. The V call is TRBV3-1, the J call TRBJ2-4, with D uncertain. CDR3 length: 14 residues. With 3 bases removed from V and 7 bases from J, the gap between germline ends came to 13 bases. Per germline, CDR1 LGHDT and CDR2 YNNKEL (reference sequence). DNA for the CDR3: TGTGCCAGCAGCCAGAAGGGTGGTGGTAACATTCAGTACTTC. Its protein is CASSQKGGGNIQYF.

This clonotype was observed many times. This chain uses TRBV12-3 or TRBV12-4 with TRBJ2-3; 13 nucleotides line up with TRBD2. Losses at the gene ends were 4 bases for V and 0 bases for J; bases not matched to a gene: 1. The CDR3 covers 16 residues. CDR3 sequence (DNA): TGTGCCAGCAGTTGGACTAGCGGGGGTAGCACAGATACGCAGTATTTT. Amino acids: CASSWTSGGSTDTQYF.

In DNA form, the CDR3 reads TGTGCCAGCAGCTTAGTTGGGGGTCACTATGGCTACACCTTC. This codes for CASSLVGGHYGYTF. J is TRBJ1-2 and V is TRBV7-2; D may be TRBD1 (5 bases). V was pared by 1 base and J by 3 bases, with 9 bases between. The CDR3 loop spans 14 amino acids. In germline, CDR1 is SGHTA, CDR2 FQGNSA.

Many counts were recorded for this clonotype. V usage is TRBV12-3 or TRBV12-4 and J usage is TRBJ2-1, with 10 bases matching TRBD2. CDR3 length: 15 amino acids. V lost 6 bases and J lost 7; bases outside the gene matches: 9. As DNA, the CDR3 is TGTGCCAGCAGAGCGAGCGGGGGGGCACGTAATGAGCAGTTCTTC. Protein sequence: CASRASGGARNEQFF.

This chain joins TRBV28 and TRBJ2-6; tentative D call: TRBD2 (6 bases). The CDR3 length is 16 residues. Looked up from germline, CDR1 is MDHEN and CDR2 is SYDVKM. V gave up 6 bases and J gave up 2 bases, with 14 bases separating them. The CDR3 spells CASSPGGNPGANVLTF. CDR3 bases: TGTGCCAGCAGCCCTGGAGGGAATCCTGGGGCCAACGTCCTGACTTTC.

Turning to this clonotype: At one end, the junction sequence differs from germline, possibly due to a read error. The rearrangement joins TRBV20-1 to TRBJ2-1, with D possibly being TRBD1 (6 bases). The CDR3 is 12 amino acids. Per germline, CDR1 DFQATT and CDR2 SNEGSKA (reference sequence). CDR3 DNA: TGCAGGGCTAGAGCACAGGGCAATGAGCAGTTCTTC. This sequence encodes CRARAQGNEQFF.

This clonotype was seen ten or more times. The rearrangement uses TRBV12-3 or TRBV12-4 and TRBJ1-2; 8 bases fit TRBD1. V shed 6 bases and J 7 bases; nucleotides not matched to a gene: 4. This CDR3 has 12 amino acids. This chain's CDR3 is CASRRTGSGYTF. CDR3 coding DNA: TGTGCCAGCAGACGGACAGGGTCTGGCTACACCTTC.

The chain recombines TRBV7-3 with TRBJ2-3; perhaps TRBD2 as D (7 bases). This CDR3 is 16 amino acids long. V was trimmed by 3 bases and J by 2 bases, leaving 15 bases between them. Germline CDR1 reads SGHTA; CDR2 reads FQGTGA. CDR3 amino acids: CASSLGAAGFTDTQYF. The CDR3 DNA follows: TGTGCCAGCAGCTTGGGGGCAGCGGGGTTCACAGATACGCAGTATTTT.